This entry is about one T cell receptor (beta chain). Its target is unknown. The CDR3 goes on 3 residues after the read ends, and that part is filled in from the germline J gene. Profiled with immunoSEQ multiplex PCR; TCRdb holds only in-frame clones, not every one. The specimen's table records around 48,000 clones. The germline V gene encodes CDR1 SGHNT and CDR2 YYREEE (reference sequence). Unmatched junction bases numbered 8, after V lost 3 bases and J lost 0 bases. This CDR3 is built from 16 residues. This entry belongs to a study of T cells in women clearing cervical HPV infection. Study observations and caveats: Associations may precede or follow infection; HPV-specific or memory T cells were not isolated.

Sequencing was done on a sample of blood buffy coat. The rearrangement uses TRBV5-4 and TRBJ1-1, with 7 bases matching TRBD1. The origin of this receptor is a woman between 18 and 75 years old with a cervical HPV16 infection that either progressed to CIN3+ or cleared (not recorded which). The CDR3 DNA, read in part, is TGTGCCAGCAGCTACAGGGGCCCAGGGATGAACACTGAA. This encodes CASSYRGPGMNTE. The entire CDR3 protein reads CASSYRGPGMNTEAFF.